The subject of this entry is one TCR beta chain. As yet, its antigen is unknown. Sample-barcoded 5' priming and a J-beta primer mix drove a second PCR of roughly 7 to 11 cycles. TCRdb passed the 5' RACE reads through MiXCR, listing each CDR3 protein once. The sample shows 1.5 million to 2 million distinct CDR3 sequences, 25% to 30% of them seen only once. The sample originates from a study of blood T cells in healthy people across ages. General observations from the study: There were more naive CD4+ cells and higher diversity in long-lived donors than in aged donors. Estimated diversity across one million T cells was deemed an underestimate. A strong correlation was found between TCR beta diversity and the percentage of naive T cells.

V was cut by 12 bases and J by 2 bases, with 18 bases left in between. The length of the CDR3 is 15 residues. The germline CDR1 and CDR2 sequences are KGHDR and SFDVKD. The chain uses TRBV24-1 and TRBJ2-2, with D possibly TRBD1 on 5 matching bases. The source material was blood. This TCR derives from a woman in her twenties or thirties in good health. In nucleotides, the CDR3 is TGTGCCTCCTCACGAGCAGGGCAAAACACCGGGGAGCTGTTTTTT. Encoded protein: CASSRAGQNTGELFF.